This TCR beta chain appears in the sequencing data of a study of OX40 agonist ivuxolimab in advanced cancers. At the level of the study: An agonistic human IgG2 monoclonal antibody against OX40 (CD134) was given. Enrollees could have had prior anti-PD-1, anti-PD-L1 or anti-CTLA-4 therapy, which around 40% had received. Findings of the study overall: At doses 0.1 to 3.0 mg/kg, CD4+ and CD8+ clones expanded.

Peripheral blood came from all dose cohorts at three timepoints. Sequencing used immunoSEQ multiplex PCR; TCRdb keeps in-frame clones, though not all of them. The sample consists of approximately 20,000 clones, approximately 87% of them appearing once. The CDR3 spans 15 residues. The junction had 3 bases not matched to a gene; V was cut back by 0 bases and J by 5 bases. The germline gives CDR1 PRHDT, CDR2 FYEKMQ (reference sequence). This clone turned up a few times. Its antigen is not known. The gene calls are TRBV13 and TRBJ2-3, with 9 bases aligning to TRBD1. This TCR derives from an adult with an advanced solid tumor such as melanoma, head and neck, liver or kidney cancer. Sequencing was performed on CD4+ or CD8+ T cells sorted from blood, taken in a trial of the OX40 agonist ivuxolimab. The CDR3 DNA reads TGTGCCAGCAGCTTAGGGGGACAGGGTTTAGATACGCAGTATTTT. Protein sequence: CASSLGGQGLDTQYF.